This T cell receptor beta chain was identified in a study of blood T cell repertoires in COVID-19. This clone has a handful of counts. The J segment lost 6 bases and the V segment lost 5 bases, leaving 4 bases of the junction unmatched. CDR1 and CDR2 from the germline V gene are MNHNY and SVGAGI (reference sequence). The CDR3 runs to 13 residues. Generated by immunoSEQ multiplex PCR, the TCRdb table keeps only in-frame clones and is missing some. The data contain some 130,000 clones, approximately 74% of them seen just once; the ten biggest clones take up 1.5% to 2%. Sample: peripheral blood. The rearrangement joins TRBV6-6 to TRBJ2-7; 10 nucleotides match TRBD1. This TCR was recovered from a woman aged 70-85 years with acute or convalescent COVID-19. CDR3 loop: CASSGTGVGEQYF. The DNA for the CDR3 is TGTGCCAGCAGTGGGACAGGGGTCGGCGAGCAGTACTTC.